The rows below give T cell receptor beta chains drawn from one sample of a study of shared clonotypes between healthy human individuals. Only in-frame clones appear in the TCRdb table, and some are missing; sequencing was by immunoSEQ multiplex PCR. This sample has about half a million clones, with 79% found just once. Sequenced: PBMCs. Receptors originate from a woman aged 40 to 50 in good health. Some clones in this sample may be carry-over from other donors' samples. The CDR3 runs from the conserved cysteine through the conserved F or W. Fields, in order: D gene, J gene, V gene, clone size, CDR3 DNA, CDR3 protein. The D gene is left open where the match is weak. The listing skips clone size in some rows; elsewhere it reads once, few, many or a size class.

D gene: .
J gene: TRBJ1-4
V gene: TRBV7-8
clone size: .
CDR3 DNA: TGTGCCAGCAGCTTGGCCTACGAGGGTGAAAAACTGTTTTTT
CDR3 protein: CASSLAYEGEKLFF

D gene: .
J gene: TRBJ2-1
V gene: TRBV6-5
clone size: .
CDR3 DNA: TGTGCCAGCAGGGCGCCTTCTAGGCCTGAGCAGTTCTTC
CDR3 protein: CASRAPSRPEQFF

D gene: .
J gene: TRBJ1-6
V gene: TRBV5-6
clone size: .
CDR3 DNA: TGTGCCAGCAGCTTGGACCAATCACCCCTCCACTTT
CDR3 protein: CASSLDQSPLHF

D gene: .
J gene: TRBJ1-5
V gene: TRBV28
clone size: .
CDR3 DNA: TGTGCCAGCAGTCGAAGTCTGTATCAGCCCCAGCATTTT
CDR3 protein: CASSRSLYQPQHF

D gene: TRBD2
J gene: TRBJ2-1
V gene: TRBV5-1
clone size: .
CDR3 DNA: TGCGCCAGCAGCGGACTAGCGGGAGGTGGGGAGCAGTTCTTC
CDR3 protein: CASSGLAGGGEQFF

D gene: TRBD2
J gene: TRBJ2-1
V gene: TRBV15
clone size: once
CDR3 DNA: TGTGCCACCAGGGGAGCGGGATCGTACAATGAGCAGTTCTTC
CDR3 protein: CATRGAGSYNEQFF

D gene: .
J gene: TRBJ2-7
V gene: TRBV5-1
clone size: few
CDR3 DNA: TGCGCCAGCAGCTTGATACTGGGGGCCTACGAGCAGTACTTC
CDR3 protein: CASSLILGAYEQYF

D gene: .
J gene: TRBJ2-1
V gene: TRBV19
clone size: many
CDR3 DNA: TGTGCCAGTAGATCTCTAGAGGCCCAGGGAACCAATGAGCAGTTCTTC
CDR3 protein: CASRSLEAQGTNEQFF

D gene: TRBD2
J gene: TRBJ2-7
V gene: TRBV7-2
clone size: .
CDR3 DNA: TGTGCCAGCAGCATCGCGCGGGGGGACTACGAGCAGTACTTC
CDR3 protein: CASSIARGDYEQYF

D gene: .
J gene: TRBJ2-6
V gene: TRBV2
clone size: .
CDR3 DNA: TGTGCCAGCAGCGCCGGGTTAGGTGGGGCCAACGTCCTGACTTTC
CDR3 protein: CASSAGLGGANVLTF

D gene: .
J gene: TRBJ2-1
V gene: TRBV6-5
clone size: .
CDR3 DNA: TGTGCCAGCAGTCGGGACTTCTACAATGAGCAGTTCTTC
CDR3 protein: CASSRDFYNEQFF

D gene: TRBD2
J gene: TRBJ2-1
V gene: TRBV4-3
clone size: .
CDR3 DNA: TGCGCCAGCAGCCAAGATCGTACTAGCGGGAGGAATGAGCAGTTCTTC
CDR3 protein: CASSQDRTSGRNEQFF

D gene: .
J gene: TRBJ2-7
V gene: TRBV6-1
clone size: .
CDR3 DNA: TGTGCCAGCAGTGCAATCGGGACACTCTACGAGCAGTACTTC
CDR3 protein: CASSAIGTLYEQYF

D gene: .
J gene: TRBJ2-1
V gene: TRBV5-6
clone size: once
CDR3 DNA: TGTGCCAGCAGCTTGGCCCGGAACGGATTCTACAATGAGCAGTTCTTC
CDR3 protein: CASSLARNGFYNEQFF

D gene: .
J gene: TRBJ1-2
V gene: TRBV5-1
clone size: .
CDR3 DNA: TGCGCCAGCAGCTTGGAGGTTCCGGGGGACTATGGCTACACCTTC
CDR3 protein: CASSLEVPGDYGYTF

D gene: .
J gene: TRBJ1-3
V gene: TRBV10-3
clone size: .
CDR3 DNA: TGTGCCATCAGCGGAAACCCTGGAAACACCATATATTTT
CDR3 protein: CAISGNPGNTIYF

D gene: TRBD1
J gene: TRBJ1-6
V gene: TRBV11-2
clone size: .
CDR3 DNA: TGTGCCAGCAGCGGGGACAGCTTGTATAATTCACCCCTCCACTTT
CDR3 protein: CASSGDSLYNSPLHF

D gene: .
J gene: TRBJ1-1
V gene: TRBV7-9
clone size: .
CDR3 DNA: TGTGCCAGCAGCTTAGAAGGGTCGGGCACTGAAGCTTTCTTT
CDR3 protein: CASSLEGSGTEAFF

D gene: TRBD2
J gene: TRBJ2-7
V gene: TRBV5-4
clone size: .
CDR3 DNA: TGTGCCAGCAGCTTTAGCGGGAGTGCCTACGAGCAGTACTTC
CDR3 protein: CASSFSGSAYEQYF

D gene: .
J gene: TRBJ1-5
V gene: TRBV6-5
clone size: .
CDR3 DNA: TGTGCCAGCAGTTACTCGATGGGGGCCGGTCAGCCCCAGCATTTT
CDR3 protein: CASSYSMGAGQPQHF

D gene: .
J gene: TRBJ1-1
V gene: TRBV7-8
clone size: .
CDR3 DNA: TGTGCCAGCAACCCTCTGGTGGACACTGAAGCTTTCTTT
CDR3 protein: CASNPLVDTEAFF

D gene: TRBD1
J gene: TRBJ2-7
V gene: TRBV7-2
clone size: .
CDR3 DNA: TGTGCCAGCAGCCGTGGGACAGGTACAACCTACGAGCAGTACTTC
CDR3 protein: CASSRGTGTTYEQYF

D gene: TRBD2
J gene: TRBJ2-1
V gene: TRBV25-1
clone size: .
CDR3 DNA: TGTGCCAGCAGTCCGGGGGGGTTTTTGAGCTCCTACAATGAGCAGTTCTTC
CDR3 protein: CASSPGGFLSSYNEQFF

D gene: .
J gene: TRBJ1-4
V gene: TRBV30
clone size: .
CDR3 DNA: TGTGCCTGGAGTGTATTCGGGCCTAATGAAAAACTGTTTTTT
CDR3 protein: CAWSVFGPNEKLFF

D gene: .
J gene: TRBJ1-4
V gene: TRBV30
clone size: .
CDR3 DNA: TGTGCCTGGAGTGTACGGACAGATAATGAAAAACTGTTTTTT
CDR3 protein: CAWSVRTDNEKLFF

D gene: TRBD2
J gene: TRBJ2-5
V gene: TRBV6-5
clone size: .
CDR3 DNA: TGTGCCAGCAGTTACTCACCTCTCACTAGCGAAGAGACCCAGTACTTC
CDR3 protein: CASSYSPLTSEETQYF

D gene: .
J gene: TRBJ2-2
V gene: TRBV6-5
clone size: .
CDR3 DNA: TGTGCCAGCAGTTACTTCATTGTTAACACCGGGGAGCTGTTTTTT
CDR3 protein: CASSYFIVNTGELFF

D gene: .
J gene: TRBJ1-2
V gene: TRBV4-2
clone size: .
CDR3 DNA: TGTGCCAGCAGCCGGTTCCAGGGAGGAGAGTATGGCTACACCTTC
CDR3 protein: CASSRFQGGEYGYTF

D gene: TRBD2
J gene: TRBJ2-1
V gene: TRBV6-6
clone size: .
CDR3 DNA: TGTGCCAGCAGTTCTGGGACTAGCGCCCGGGAGCAGTTCTTC
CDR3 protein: CASSSGTSAREQFF

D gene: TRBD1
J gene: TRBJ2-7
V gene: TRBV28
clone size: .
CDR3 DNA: TGTGCCAGCAGTCCCACCCGGACAGGGTTCACCTACGAGCAGTACTTC
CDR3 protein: CASSPTRTGFTYEQYF

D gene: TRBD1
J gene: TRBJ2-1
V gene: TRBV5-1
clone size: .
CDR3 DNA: TGCGCCAGCGAAATTGGGGGGACAGGGGCCAATGAGCAGTTCTTC
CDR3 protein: CASEIGGTGANEQFF

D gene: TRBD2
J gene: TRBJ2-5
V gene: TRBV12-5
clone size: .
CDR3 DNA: TGTGCTAGTGGGTGGGGACTAGCGGGAAGCGAGACCCAGTACTTC
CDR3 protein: CASGWGLAGSETQYF

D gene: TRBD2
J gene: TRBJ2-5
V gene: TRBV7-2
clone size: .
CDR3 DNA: TGTGCCAGCAGCTTTAGCGGGAGTGGGGAGACCCAGTACTTC
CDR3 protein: CASSFSGSGETQYF

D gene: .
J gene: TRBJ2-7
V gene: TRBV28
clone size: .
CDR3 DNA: TGTGCCAGCACCGGGGGATACGAGCAGTACTTC
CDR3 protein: CASTGGYEQYF

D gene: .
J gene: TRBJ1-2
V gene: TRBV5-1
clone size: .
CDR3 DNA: TGCGCCAGCAGCCCAACAGGGTCTGGCTACACCTTC
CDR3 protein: CASSPTGSGYTF

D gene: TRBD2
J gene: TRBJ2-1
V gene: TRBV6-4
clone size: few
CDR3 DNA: TGTGCCAGCAGTGACTCGGCGGGAGGGCCCTACAATGAGCAGTTCTTC
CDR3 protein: CASSDSAGGPYNEQFF

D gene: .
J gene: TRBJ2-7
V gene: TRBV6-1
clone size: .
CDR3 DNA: TGTGCCGGCCGGGACCGATCGACTACTGAGCAGTACTTC
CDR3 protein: CAGRDRSTTEQYF

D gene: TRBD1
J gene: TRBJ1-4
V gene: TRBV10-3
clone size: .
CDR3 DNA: TGTGCCATCAGTGATTTCAGGGGGGAGGGGGAAAAACTGTTTTTT
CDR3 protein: CAISDFRGEGEKLFF

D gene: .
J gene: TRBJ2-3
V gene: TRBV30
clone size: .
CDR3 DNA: TGTGCCTGGAGTCGTAGCACAGATACGCAGTATTTT
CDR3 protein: CAWSRSTDTQYF

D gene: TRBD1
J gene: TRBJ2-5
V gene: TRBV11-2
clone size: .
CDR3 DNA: TGTGCCAGCCGTTACAATTCCGGGACAGGGATGGAGACCCAGTACTTC
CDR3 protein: CASRYNSGTGMETQYF

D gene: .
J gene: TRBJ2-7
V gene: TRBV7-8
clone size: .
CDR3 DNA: TGTGCCAGCTCGGGTAGGAGTCCCTACGAGCAGTACTTC
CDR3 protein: CASSGRSPYEQYF

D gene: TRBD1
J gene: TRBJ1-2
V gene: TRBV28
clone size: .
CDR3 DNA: TGTGCCAGCAGGTCCACAGGGGTTCCGACTGGCTACACCTTC
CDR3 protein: CASRSTGVPTGYTF

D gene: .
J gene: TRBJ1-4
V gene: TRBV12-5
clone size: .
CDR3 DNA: TGTGCTAGTGGTTTGGTACGGGGGAAACTGTTTTTT
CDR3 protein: CASGLVRGKLFF

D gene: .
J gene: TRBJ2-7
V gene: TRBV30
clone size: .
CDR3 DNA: TGTGCCTGGAGTCGGTACCCCTTCTCCTACGAGCAGTACTTC
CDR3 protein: CAWSRYPFSYEQYF

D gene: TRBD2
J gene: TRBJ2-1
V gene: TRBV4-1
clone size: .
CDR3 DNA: TGCGCCAGCAGCCAAGATCGGACTAGCGGGACCTACAATGAGCAGTTCTTC
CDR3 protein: CASSQDRTSGTYNEQFF

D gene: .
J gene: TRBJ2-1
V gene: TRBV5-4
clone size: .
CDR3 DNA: TGTGCCTTGTGGGGCGGGTTAGGTGAGCAGTTCTTC
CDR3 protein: CALWGGLGEQFF

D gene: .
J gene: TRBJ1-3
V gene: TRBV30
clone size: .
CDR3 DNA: TGTGCCTGGAGTGGGGGTCGGGGGGTTGGAAACACCATATATTTT
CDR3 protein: CAWSGGRGVGNTIYF

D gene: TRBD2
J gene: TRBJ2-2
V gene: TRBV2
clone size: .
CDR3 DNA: TGTGCCAGCAAGGGCGGGAGAGGTACCGGGGAGCTGTTTTTT
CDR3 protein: CASKGGRGTGELFF

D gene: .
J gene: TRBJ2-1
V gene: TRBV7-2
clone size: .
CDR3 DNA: TGTGCCAGCAGCCCAGGATACAATGAGCAGTTCTTC
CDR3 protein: CASSPGYNEQFF

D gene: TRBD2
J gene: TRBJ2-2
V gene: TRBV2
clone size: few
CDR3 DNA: TGTGCCAGCATCCGGGAGGGAAACACCGGGGAGCTGTTTTTT
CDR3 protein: CASIREGNTGELFF

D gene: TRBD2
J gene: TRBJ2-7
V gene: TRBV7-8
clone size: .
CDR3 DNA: TGTGCCAGCAGCCCAGCAGGGACTAGCGGGGCCTACGAGCAGTACTTC
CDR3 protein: CASSPAGTSGAYEQYF

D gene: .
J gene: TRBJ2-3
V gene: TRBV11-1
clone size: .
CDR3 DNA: TGTGCCAGCAGCTTAGCGGGGCCTACGCAGTATTTT
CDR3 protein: CASSLAGPTQYF

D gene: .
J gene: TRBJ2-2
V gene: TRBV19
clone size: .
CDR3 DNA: TGTGCCAGTAGTACCCGGCCGGGACCGCTGAACACCGGGGAGCTGTTTTTT
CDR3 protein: CASSTRPGPLNTGELFF

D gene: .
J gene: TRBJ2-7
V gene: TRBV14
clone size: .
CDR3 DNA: TGTGCCAGCAGCCAAGATTTTCAGACCCGCCAGTACTTC
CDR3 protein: CASSQDFQTRQYF

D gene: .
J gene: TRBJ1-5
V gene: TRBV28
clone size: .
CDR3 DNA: TGTGCCAGCAGTTTACTAACAGGGAGCAATCAGCCCCAGCATTTT
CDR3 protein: CASSLLTGSNQPQHF